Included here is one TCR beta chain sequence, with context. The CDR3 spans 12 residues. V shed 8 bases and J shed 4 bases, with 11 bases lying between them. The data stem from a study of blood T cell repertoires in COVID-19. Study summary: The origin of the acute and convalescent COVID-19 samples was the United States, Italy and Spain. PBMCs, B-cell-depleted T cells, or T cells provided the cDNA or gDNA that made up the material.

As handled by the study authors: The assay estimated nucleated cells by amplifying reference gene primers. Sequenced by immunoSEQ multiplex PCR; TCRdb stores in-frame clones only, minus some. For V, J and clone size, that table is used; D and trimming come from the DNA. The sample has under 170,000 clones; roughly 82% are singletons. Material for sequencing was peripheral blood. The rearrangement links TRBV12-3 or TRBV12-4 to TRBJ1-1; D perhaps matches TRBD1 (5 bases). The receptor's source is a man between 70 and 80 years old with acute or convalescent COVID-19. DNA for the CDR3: TGTGCCAGCGGCAGGGTTGGCACTGAAGCTTTCTTT. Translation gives CASGRVGTEAFF.